Listed here are 18 T cell receptor beta chains from one sample, sequenced in a study of T cell repertoires in aging, cancer and after chemotherapy. Multiplex touch-down PCR with TRB-A/B primers amplified rearranged V-D-J TRB sequences. TCRdb itself ran the multiplex PCR reads through MiXCR, one entry per CDR3 protein. The profile shows a few thousand distinct CDR3 sequences, approximately 25% of them singletons. TCR beta rearrangements were amplified from peripheral blood genomic DNA. Sample: blood. The receptors stem from a human donor with a solid tumor.

The J gene is TRBJ1-4, the V gene TRBV5-1; 9 nucleotides line up with TRBD1. The CDR3 runs 16 residues. V dropped 0 bases and J dropped 7; count of bases not matched to a gene: 7. CDR1 and CDR2 (germline): SGHRS, YFSETQ. The CDR3 DNA follows: TGCGCCAGCAGCTTGGGACAGGGGGGTGGGGCTGAAAAACTGTTTTTT. It codes for CASSLGQGGGAEKLFF.

By sample share, this clonotype is medium-sized (0.01 to 0.1%). The rearrangement joins TRBV7-2 to TRBJ2-3; D is undetermined. The CDR3 covers 15 residues. The germline V gene has CDR1 SGHTA and CDR2 FQGNSA. V lost 2 bases and J 2 bases, leaving 11 bases between the germline ends. The CDR3 DNA follows: TGTGCCAGCAGCTTACGATGGCAGGTCACAGATACGCAGTATTTT. Translated, it gives CASSLRWQVTDTQYF.

This rearrangement joins TRBV7-2 to TRBJ1-5; a weak D match, TRBD1 (6 bases). V lost 0 bases and J lost 3, with 9 bases in between. The CDR3 runs to 15 residues. Germline CDR1 reads SGHTA; CDR2 reads FQGNSA. CDR3 region: CASSLAGGPNQPQHF. The CDR3 DNA sequence: TGTGCCAGCAGCTTAGCGGGGGGCCCCAATCAGCCCCAGCATTTT.

The V call is TRBV7-3, the J call TRBJ2-5, with 10 bases fitting TRBD2. The V and J ends lost 5 bases and 5 bases, in that order; junction bases with no gene match: 11. There are 16 residues in the CDR3. Germline-derived CDR1 and CDR2 are SGHTA and FQGTGA. The CDR3 sequence: CASSPSGLAGVETQYF. The CDR3 DNA reads as TGTGCCAGCAGCCCCTCTGGGCTAGCGGGGGTCGAGACCCAGTACTTC.

In this sample, this clonotype turned up a few times. The rearrangement uses TRBV15 and TRBJ1-5, with TRBD1 identical over 8 bases. The CDR3 length is 18 residues. J gave up 2 bases and V 1 base, and 10 bases lay outside the gene matches. Germline loops: CDR1 LNHNV, CDR2 YYDKDF (reference sequence). The CDR3 here is CATSRVHDRGRRNQPQHF. CDR3 in DNA: TGTGCCACCAGCAGAGTCCATGACAGGGGTCGTCGCAATCAGCCCCAGCATTTT.

The V call is TRBV28, the J call TRBJ2-5; no clear D. Germline V gene lookup returns CDR1 MDHEN and CDR2 SYDVKM. This CDR3 spans 16 amino acids. V was trimmed by 6 bases and J by 12 bases, leaving 29 bases between them. The CDR3: CASSPTRKKAKQGKYF. The CDR3 DNA is TGTGCCAGCAGCCCCACCCGCAAGAAGGCGAAGCAAGGGAAGTACTTC.

This clonotype has just a few counts. The chain carries TRBV7-2 and TRBJ2-5, with D perhaps TRBD2 (5 bases). Germline V lookup: CDR1 SGHTA, CDR2 FQGNSA. The CDR3 has 15 residues. Trimming took off 6 bases at V and 4 bases at J, with 18 bases between the two ends. The CDR3 nucleotides are TGTGCCAGCAGTTTCAGGACTCGGGGTCGAGAGACCCAGTACTTC. This translates into CASSFRTRGRETQYF.

Concerning this clonotype: An end of the junction differs from the germline gene, which may be a read error. As DNA, the CDR3 is TGTGCCAGCAGCTTCGGATCGAGCAATCAGCACCAGCATTTT. Its protein product is CASSFGSSNQHQHF. The chain joins TRBV12-3 or TRBV12-4 to TRBJ1-5; no clear D gene. This CDR3 region has 14 residues.

The J gene is TRBJ1-3, the V gene TRBV28; D gene uncertain. The length of the CDR3 is 14 residues. From germline, CDR1 is MDHEN and CDR2 SYDVKM. Trimming pared 5 bases from V and 2 bases from J, leaving 10 bases between. CDR3 nucleotides: TGTGCCAGCAGTACCGTGAGGGCTGGAAACACCATATATTTT. Its translation is CASSTVRAGNTIYF.

Concerning this clonotype: A read error is possible here, since a much larger clone lies one base away. The rearrangement uses TRBV19 and TRBJ2-4; a possible D gene is TRBD2 (5 bases). The CDR3 consists of 13 residues. V lost 6 bases and J lost 5, with 11 bases in between. Germline V lookup: CDR1 LNHDA, CDR2 SQIVND (reference sequence). In DNA, the CDR3 is TGTGCCAGTAGCCCCGGGATAGAAAACATTCAGTACTTC. This codes for CASSPGIENIQYF.

This clonotype was observed a single time. This chain joins TRBV7-9 and TRBJ2-1, with D perhaps matching TRBD2 (5 bases). Trimming removed 4 bases from V and 8 bases from J, with 15 bases in between. This CDR3 is 14 amino acids long. CDR1 and CDR2 from the germline V gene are SEHNR and FQNEAQ (reference sequence). The CDR3 bases are TGTGCCAGCAGCTCCGAAGGGAGCCGGGATGAGCAGTTCTTC. Its protein is CASSSEGSRDEQFF.

The gene calls are TRBV7-2 and TRBJ2-2; D may be TRBD1 (5 bases). Trimming stripped 6 bases from V and 5 bases from J, with 13 bases between. The CDR3 has 14 residues. CDR1 is SGHTA, CDR2 FQGNSA, per germline. For the CDR3, the DNA is TGTGCCAGCAGTGTCGGACACCCTACCGGGGAGCTGTTTTTT. Translation: CASSVGHPTGELFF. Complete variable domain (other parts from reference TRBV7-2 and TRBJ2-2): GAGVSQSPSNKVTEKGKDVELRCDPISGHTALYWYRQSLGQGLEFLIYFQGNSAPDKSGLPSDRFSAERTGGSVSTLTIQRTQQEDSAVYLCASSVGHPTGELFFGEGSRLTVL.

This clonotype is termed large. V and J are TRBV15 and TRBJ2-7; 8 bases are shared with TRBD1. Germline trimming cut 0 bases from V and 4 bases from J; bases unmatched to any gene: 2. CDR1 LNHNV and CDR2 YYDKDF come from the germline V gene (reference sequence). This CDR3 contains 14 residues. CDR3 sequence: CATSRETGGYEQYF. The CDR3 nucleotides read TGTGCCACCAGCAGAGAAACAGGGGGTTACGAGCAGTACTTC.

The chain recombines TRBV7-9 with TRBJ2-2; TRBD2 matches at 13 bases. V lost 3 bases and J lost 1; bases outside the gene matches: 2. Germline-derived CDR1 and CDR2 are SEHNR and FQNEAQ (reference sequence). This CDR3 is 17 amino acids long. Here the CDR3 DNA reads TGTGCCAGCAGCTTGACTAGCGGGGGGTGGAACACCGGGGAGCTGTTTTTT. Translation: CASSLTSGGWNTGELFF.

In its sample, this clonotype ranks as medium-sized. The V and J genes are TRBV6-2 or TRBV6-3 and TRBJ1-6; TRBD1 might be the D (6 bases). CDR3 size: 14 residues. The germline V gene has CDR1 MNHEY and CDR2 SVGEGT. V was pared by 0 bases and J by 10 bases, with 10 bases between. CDR3 in amino acids: CASSYSGGGSPLHF. The DNA for the CDR3 is TGTGCCAGCAGTTACTCCGGGGGCGGATCACCCCTCCACTTT.

Comments on this clonotype: This may stem from a read error, because a much larger clone lies one nucleotide away. The rearrangement joins TRBV19 to TRBJ2-7, with a possible D match to TRBD2 (5 bases). Germline CDR1 and CDR2: LNHDA and SQIVND (reference sequence). The CDR3 is 13 residues long. In DNA, the CDR3 is TGTGCCAGTAGTATAGGACTATACTACAAGCAGTACTTC. Translating gives CASSIGLYYKQYF.

This chain connects TRBV27 to TRBJ2-3, with D maybe TRBD1 (5 bases). The CDR3 sequence is 15 residues long. Trimming stripped 5 bases from V and 2 bases from J, with 14 bases between. Germline lookup yields CDR1 MNHEY and CDR2 SMNVEV (reference sequence). CDR3: CASSTRDLYTDTQYF. The CDR3 DNA is TGTGCCAGCAGTACCAGGGATTTATACACAGATACGCAGTATTTT.

The CDR3 DNA sequence: TGTGCCAGCAGTGGTGTAACGTCATCCCGAATACAGTACTTC. Translation: CASSGVTSSRIQYF. V is TRBV6-1 and J is TRBJ2-4; D is undetermined. V was shortened by 4 bases and J by 13 bases, with 20 bases between the two germline ends. The germline CDR1 and CDR2 sequences are MNHNS and SASEGT. The CDR3 runs 14 residues.